Given below is one T cell receptor beta chain in context. This clonotype was picked up many times. Its antigen has not been determined. No quality values exist for individual bases; no much larger clone is one base distant. Stable Graves' hyperthyroidism was defined as the absence of progression to ophthalmopathy over 18 months of follow-up. Hyperthyroidism patients were aged 18 to 65 years and newly diagnosed, with disease duration of less than 2 months. Patients with uncontrolled infections, other autoimmune diseases, pregnancy or lactation were excluded. Diagnoses were based on clinical symptoms, serum thyroxine and TRAb, thyroid ultrasound and orbital computed tomography. Ficoll-Paque density gradient centrifugation was used to isolate PBMCs from about 9 ml of fresh peripheral blood. Total RNA was extracted using Trizol reagent, and RNA quality was assessed on an Agilent 2100 Bioanalyzer. The data were obtained in a study of T cells in Graves' hyperthyroidism and ophthalmopathy (dated by TCRdb to between 2018 and 2021). Background on the whole study: Peripheral blood was sampled at the time of initial diagnosis, prior to any treatment. For training and testing, the 110 or so patients in the discovery cohort were randomly divided in a 7:3 ratio. TCR Vbeta CDR3 sequencing of some 140 peripheral blood samples (approximately 44 ophthalmopathy, 75 to 85 hyperthyroidism and about 17 progressor patients) is reported in the paper. Thyroid tissue and blood T-cell repertoires from about six Graves' hyperthyroidism patients were also compared in the study. A discovery cohort of about a hundred patients, about 43 with Graves' ophthalmopathy and approximately 57 with stable Graves' hyperthyroidism, was used to find distinguishing TCR V-J signatures. Prospective prediction of ophthalmopathy was tested in an independent validation cohort of 18 to 20 hyperthyroidism patients and roughly 16 patients who later progressed to ophthalmopathy. After sampling, hyperthyroidism patients received methimazole starting at 30 mg daily, and ophthalmopathy patients received high-dose intravenous methylprednisolone.

V is pared back by 5 bases and J by 5 bases, with 10 bases lying between the germline termini. From its cysteine to its phenylalanine, the CDR3 spans 12 amino acids. The retained sequence is limited to the CDR3, 36 bases, with the frame set at the first base. The germline V gene supplies CDR1 SGHRS and CDR2 YFSETQ. The TCR beta CDR3 regions were amplified from the RNA transcripts. A first-round RT-PCR of the TCR CDR3 used the HTBI primer set with the Qiagen OneStep RT-PCR kit. The libraries were constructed in a second round of multiplex PCR and then size-selected and purified. Paired-end sequencing of the libraries was performed with 100 bp reads on an Illumina HiSeq2000. In the paper's pipeline: SOAPnuke was used to process the raw data, removing reads that contained adapters or uncalled bases, had a mean Phred below 15, or lacked an exact match to the constant primer or identifier. COPE v1.2.5 was used to merge the high-quality paired reads, and each unique nucleotide sequence was defined as a clonotype. MiTCR v1.1 was used to align the clonotypes against IMGT TRBV, TRBD and TRBJ reference segments. Analysis was restricted to V-J combinations with a frequency above 0.0001, which covered about 99% of repertoires. The TCS score was defined as F50 (clonal expansion) divided by E x V (chaos), with BLOSUM62-based TCRdist calculated between CDR3 peptides within each V-J. Welch's t-statistics and random forest reduced 514 V-J features to 10 to 15, which were used in a naive Bayes classifier (R e1071). TCRdb took the public reads, trimmed them with fastp at Q25, ran MiXCR for clone calling and kept in-frame beta chains. Each CDR3 protein gets just one entry, which takes the most common genes and DNA from the rows behind it. These V and J calls rely on TCRdb rather than the paper's analysis. Here the sample has some 270,000 distinct CDR3 sequences; roughly 15% occur a single time. Of the sample, 7.9% falls within the top ten clones.

Results and caveats for the whole study, not just this receptor: No statistical method was used to fix the sample size in advance, and group allocation was not hidden from the investigators. Most expanded thyroid clonotypes (frequency above 0.001) were also found in blood, which suggests that blood repertoires may mirror thyroid immune responses. In validation, the model predicted progression to ophthalmopathy with 65% to 71% sensitivity and 72% to 75% specificity, a median of roughly seven months before onset. A 13 V-J signature model separated ophthalmopathy from stable hyperthyroidism, with around 91% sensitivity and just under 84% specificity in cross-validation and 80%/75% in testing.

This clonotype was sampled from a woman aged 35 to 49 with Graves' hyperthyroidism. The rearrangement joined TRBV5-1 to TRBJ1-1, with the D gene too uncertain to name. The source material was blood. The CDR3 region reads CASSGGGTEAFF. The DNA reads TGCGCCAGCAGTGGTGGTGGGACTGAAGCTTTCTTT.